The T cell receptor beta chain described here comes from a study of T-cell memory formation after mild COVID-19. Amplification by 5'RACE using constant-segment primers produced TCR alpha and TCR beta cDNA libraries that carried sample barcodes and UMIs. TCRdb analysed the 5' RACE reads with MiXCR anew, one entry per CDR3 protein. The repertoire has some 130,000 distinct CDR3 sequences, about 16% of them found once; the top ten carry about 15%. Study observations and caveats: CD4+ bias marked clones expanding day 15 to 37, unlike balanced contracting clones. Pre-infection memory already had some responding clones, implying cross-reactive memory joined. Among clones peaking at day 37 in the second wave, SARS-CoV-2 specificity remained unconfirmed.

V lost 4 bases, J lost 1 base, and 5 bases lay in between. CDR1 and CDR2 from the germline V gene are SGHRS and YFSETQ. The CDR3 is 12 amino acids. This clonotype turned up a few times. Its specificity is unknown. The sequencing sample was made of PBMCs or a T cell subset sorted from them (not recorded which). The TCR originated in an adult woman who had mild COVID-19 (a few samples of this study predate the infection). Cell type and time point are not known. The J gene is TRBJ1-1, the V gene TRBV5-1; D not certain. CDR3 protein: CASSRGNTEAFF. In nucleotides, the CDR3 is TGCGCCAGCAGCCGCGGGAACACTGAAGCTTTCTTT.